A selection of T cell receptor beta chains follows, all from one sample in a study of glioma-infiltrating T cells after dendritic cell vaccination. The method was immunoSEQ multiplex PCR; TCRdb's version includes in-frame clones alone and lacks a portion of them. The table lists about 100,000 clones, about 79% of them singletons. This specimen consisted of blood, obtained before dendritic cell vaccination. Receptors originate from a human donor with glioblastoma. The CDR3 runs from the conserved cysteine through the conserved F or W. The order of the fields is CDR3 length, clone size, V gene, D gene, J gene, CDR3 protein, CDR3 DNA. D genes are given only for firm matches. Clone size is stated in some rows and not others, as once, few, many or a class when expanded.

14	NA	TRBV5-1	TRBD1	TRBJ2-1	CASSPGTGYNEQFF	TGCGCCAGCAGCCCCGGGACAGGGTACAATGAGCAGTTCTTC
14	NA	TRBV9	NA	TRBJ1-1	CASSVGPGNTEAFF	TGTGCCAGCAGCGTGGGTCCGGGAAACACTGAAGCTTTCTTT
15	NA	TRBV19	NA	TRBJ1-2	CASNHPPAGSYGYTF	TGTGCCAGCAACCATCCCCCGGCAGGCTCCTATGGCTACACCTTC
17	NA	TRBV4-1	TRBD2	TRBJ2-1	CASSQVTSGGVYNEQFF	TGCGCCAGCAGCCAAGTAACTAGCGGGGGAGTCTACAATGAGCAGTTCTTC
14	NA	TRBV28	NA	TRBJ2-7	CASSLGTGAYEQYF	TGTGCCAGCAGTCTAGGGACTGGAGCCTACGAGCAGTACTTC
14	NA	TRBV18	NA	TRBJ2-3	CASSPDSVSGTQYF	TGTGCCAGCTCACCCGATTCAGTATCGGGTACGCAGTATTTT
16	NA	TRBV5-1	NA	TRBJ2-7	CASSLVSSASSYEQYF	TGCGCCAGCAGCTTGGTCTCTAGCGCGAGCTCCTACGAGCAGTACTTC
15	NA	TRBV5-1	TRBD2	TRBJ2-7	CASSLQAGVVVEQYF	TGCGCCAGCAGCTTACAAGCGGGAGTGGTTGTCGAGCAGTACTTC
14	NA	TRBV7-2	TRBD2	TRBJ2-7	CASSLGLAGGEQYF	TGTGCCAGCAGCTTGGGACTAGCGGGAGGCGAGCAGTACTTC
15	once	TRBV27	NA	TRBJ2-5	CASSFRRGALETQYF	TGTGCCAGCAGTTTTCGTCGGGGGGCGTTAGAGACCCAGTACTTC
15	once	TRBV5-8	TRBD1	TRBJ1-2	CASRARTGGDYGYTF	TGTGCCAGCAGAGCCCGGACAGGGGGCGACTATGGCTACACCTTC
13	NA	TRBV5-6	TRBD1	TRBJ1-1	CASSLEGTGTAFF	TGTGCCAGCAGCTTGGAAGGGACAGGGACAGCTTTCTTT
19	NA	TRBV7-2	TRBD2	TRBJ2-2	CASSSRTSGRAQNTGELFF	TGTGCCAGCAGCTCCCGGACTAGCGGGAGGGCCCAGAACACCGGGGAGCTGTTTTTT
13	NA	TRBV5-1	NA	TRBJ2-4	CASSFQGINIQYF	TGCGCCAGCAGCTTTCAGGGGATAAACATTCAGTACTTC
14	NA	TRBV5-6	NA	TRBJ1-2	CASSSPAGINGYTF	TGTGCCAGCAGCTCCCCGGCAGGGATCAACGGCTACACCTTC
12	once	TRBV6-5	NA	TRBJ1-1	CASRSRRSEAFF	TGTGCCAGCAGGAGCAGGAGGAGTGAAGCTTTCTTT
16	NA	TRBV7-8	TRBD1	TRBJ1-4	CASSQSGTGANEKLFF	TGTGCCAGCAGCCAGTCCGGGACAGGGGCGAATGAAAAACTGTTTTTT